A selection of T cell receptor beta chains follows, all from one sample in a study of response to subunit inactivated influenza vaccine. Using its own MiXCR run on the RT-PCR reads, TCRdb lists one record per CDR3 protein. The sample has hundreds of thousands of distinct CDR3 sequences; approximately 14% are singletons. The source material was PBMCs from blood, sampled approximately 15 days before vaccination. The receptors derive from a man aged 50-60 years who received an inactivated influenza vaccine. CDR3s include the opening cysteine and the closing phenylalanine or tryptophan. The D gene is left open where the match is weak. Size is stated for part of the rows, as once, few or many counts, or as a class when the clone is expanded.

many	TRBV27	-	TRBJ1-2	CASSRRQEDYGYTF	TGTGCCAGCAGCAGAAGACAGGAAGACTATGGCTACACCTTC
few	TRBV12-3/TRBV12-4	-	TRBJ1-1	CASSLGVGGAEAFF	TGTGCCAGCAGTTTAGGTGTTGGAGGGGCTGAAGCTTTCTTT
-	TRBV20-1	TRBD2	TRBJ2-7	CSAPIPSGGSYEQYF	TGCAGTGCCCCTATCCCTAGCGGGGGCTCCTACGAGCAGTACTTC
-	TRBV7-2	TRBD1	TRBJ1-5	CASSLYVTGDQPQHF	TGTGCCAGCAGCCTTTATGTGACAGGGGATCAGCCCCAGCATTTT
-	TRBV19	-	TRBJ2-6	CASSLFYTSGANVLTF	TGTGCCAGTAGTTTATTTTACACCTCTGGGGCCAACGTCCTGACTTTC
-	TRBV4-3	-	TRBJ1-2	CASSTGSRGYGYTF	TGCGCCAGCTCTACGGGTTCAAGGGGCTATGGCTACACCTTC
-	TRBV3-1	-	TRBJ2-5	CASTPSGMGIQETQYF	TGTGCCAGCACCCCCTCAGGGATGGGAATACAAGAGACCCAGTACTTC
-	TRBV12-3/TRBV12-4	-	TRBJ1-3	CASSFARNTIYF	TGTGCCAGCAGTTTCGCCCGAAACACCATATATTTT
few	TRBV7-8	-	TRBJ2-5	CASSQREYQETQYF	TGTGCCAGCAGCCAACGGGAGTACCAAGAGACCCAGTACTTC
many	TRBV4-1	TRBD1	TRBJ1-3	CASSQDRTGGGNTIYF	TGCGCCAGCAGCCAAGATAGGACAGGGGGCGGAAACACCATATATTTT
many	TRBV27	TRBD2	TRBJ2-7	CASSPRGSGAGTEYF	TGTGCCAGCAGTCCGAGGGGTAGCGGGGCCGGAACGGAGTACTTC
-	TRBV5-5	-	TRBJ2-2	CASSLGPASGELFF	TGTGCCAGCAGCTTGGGGCCAGCTTCCGGGGAGCTGTTTTTT
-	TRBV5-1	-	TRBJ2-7	CASSPQGGAIYEQYF	TGCGCCAGCAGCCCCCAAGGAGGGGCGATTTACGAGCAGTACTTC
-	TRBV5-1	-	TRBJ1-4	CASSLAGSVLNEKLFF	TGCGCCAGCAGCTTGGCCGGGAGTGTGCTTAATGAAAAACTGTTTTTT
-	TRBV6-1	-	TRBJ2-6	CASSEVFWAGANVLTF	TGTGCCAGCAGTGAAGTTTTTTGGGCTGGGGCCAACGTCCTGACTTTC
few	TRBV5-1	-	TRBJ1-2	CASSLDMRGIDGYTF	TGCGCCAGCAGCTTGGATATGCGGGGGATCGATGGCTACACCTTC
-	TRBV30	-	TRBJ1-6	CAWTVGRTPLHF	TGTGCCTGGACGGTCGGGAGGACACCCCTCCACTTT
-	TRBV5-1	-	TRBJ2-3	CASSLLSGTTDTQYF	TGCGCCAGCAGCTTGCTCTCAGGGACCACAGATACGCAGTATTTT
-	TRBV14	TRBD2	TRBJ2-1	CASSLQAGIGLGYNEQFF	TGTGCCAGCAGCCTGCAAGCGGGGATTGGTCTCGGTTACAATGAGCAGTTCTTC
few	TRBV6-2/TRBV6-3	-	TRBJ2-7	CASSYIRRYEQYF	TGTGCCAGCAGTTATATCCGGCGCTACGAGCAGTACTTC
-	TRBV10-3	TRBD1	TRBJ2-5	CAGSRDRQETQYF	TGTGCCGGGTCCCGGGACAGACAAGAGACCCAGTACTTC
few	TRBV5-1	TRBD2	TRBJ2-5	CASSRATSGRSETQYF	TGCGCCAGCAGCAGAGCCACTAGCGGGAGGTCCGAGACCCAGTACTTC
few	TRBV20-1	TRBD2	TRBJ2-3	CSAALAGVLDTQYF	TGCAGTGCTGCTCTAGCGGGGGTCCTAGATACGCAGTATTTT
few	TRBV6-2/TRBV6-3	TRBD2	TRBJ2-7	CASSPPRLASYEQYF	TGTGCCAGCAGCCCTCCGAGACTAGCATCCTACGAGCAGTACTTC
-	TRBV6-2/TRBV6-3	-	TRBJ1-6	CASSKAQFGSPLHF	TGTGCCAGCAGTAAGGCCCAGTTTGGGTCACCCCTCCACTTT
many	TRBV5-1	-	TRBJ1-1	CASSLSVRVSEYTTEAFF	TGCGCCAGCAGCTTGTCAGTCAGGGTCTCCGAATATACGACTGAAGCTTTCTTT
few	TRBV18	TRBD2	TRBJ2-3	CASSPVAGPITDTQYF	TGTGCCAGCTCACCGGTAGCGGGACCGATCACAGATACGCAGTATTTT
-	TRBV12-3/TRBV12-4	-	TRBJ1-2	CASSSDRTYGYTF	TGTGCCAGCAGTTCCGACAGGACATATGGCTACACCTTC
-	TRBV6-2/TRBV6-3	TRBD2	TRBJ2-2	CASEDPLAENTGELFF	TGTGCCAGCGAAGACCCCCTAGCGGAGAACACCGGGGAGCTGTTTTTT
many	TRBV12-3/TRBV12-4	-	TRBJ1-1	CATSHPGAVFGTEAFF	TGTGCCACCAGCCACCCGGGGGCCGTTTTCGGCACTGAAGCTTTCTTT
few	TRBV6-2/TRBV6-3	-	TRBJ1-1	CASSTAGSEAFF	TGTGCCAGCTCCACTGCCGGGAGTGAAGCTTTCTTT
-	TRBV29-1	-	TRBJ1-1	CSVEGQATEAFF	TGCAGCGTTGAAGGACAGGCGACTGAAGCTTTCTTT
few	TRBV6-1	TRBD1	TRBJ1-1	CASSDGAGGWGTEAFF	TGTGCCAGCAGTGATGGGGCAGGGGGCTGGGGCACTGAAGCTTTCTTT
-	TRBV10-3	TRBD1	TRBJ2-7	CAIKGTGGYEQYF	TGTGCCATCAAAGGAACAGGGGGCTACGAGCAGTACTTC
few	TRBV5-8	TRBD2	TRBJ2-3	CASSVRTSKGTDTQYF	TGTGCCAGCAGCGTACGGACTAGTAAGGGAACAGATACGCAGTATTTT
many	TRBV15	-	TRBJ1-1	CATSGYLLSEAFF	TGTGCCACCAGCGGATACCTTCTATCAGAAGCTTTCTTT
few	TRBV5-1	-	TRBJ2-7	CASRSVAGYEQYF	TGCGCCAGCAGATCTGTAGCAGGATACGAGCAGTACTTC